A single T cell receptor beta chain is shown here with its context. The data were taken from a study of blood T cell repertoires in COVID-19. The assay was immunoSEQ multiplex PCR, and TCRdb's table has in-frame clones only and misses some. Here the sample spans a few hundred thousand clones, roughly nine tenths being singletons. The sequencing input was peripheral blood. The sequence was collected from a woman between 35 and 50 years old who had recovered from COVID-19.

The DNA for the CDR3 is TGTGCCAGCAGCTCGCAGGGGGCATTTCAGCCCCAGCATTTT. Translating gives CASSSQGAFQPQHF. The V and J genes are TRBV7-2 and TRBJ1-5; TRBD1 matches 8 bases. From germline, CDR1 is SGHTA and CDR2 FQGNSA. This CDR3 has 14 amino acids. The trim removed 4 bases at V and 6 bases at J, leaving 5 bases unmatched.